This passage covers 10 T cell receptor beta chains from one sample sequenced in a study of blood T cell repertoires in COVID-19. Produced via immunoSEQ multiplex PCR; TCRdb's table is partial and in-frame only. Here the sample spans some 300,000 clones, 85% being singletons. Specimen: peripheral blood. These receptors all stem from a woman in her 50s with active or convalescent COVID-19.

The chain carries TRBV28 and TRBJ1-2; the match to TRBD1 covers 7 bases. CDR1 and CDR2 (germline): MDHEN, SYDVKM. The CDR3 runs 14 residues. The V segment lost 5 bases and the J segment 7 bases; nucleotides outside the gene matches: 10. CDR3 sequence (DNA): TGTGCCAGCAGTCGACAGGGAACAAGGGTTGGCTACACCTTC. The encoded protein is CASSRQGTRVGYTF.

CDR3 nucleotide sequence: TGCAGCGTAACCTTCCGGGTCTCTGGCGGGAACACTGAAGCTTTCTTT. It is translated as CSVTFRVSGGNTEAFF. The chain joins TRBV29-1 to TRBJ1-1; D remains ambiguous. The CDR3 covers 16 residues. Trimming left V 6 bases short and J 1 base short, with 21 bases between. Germline assignment: CDR1 SQVTM and CDR2 ANQGSEA.

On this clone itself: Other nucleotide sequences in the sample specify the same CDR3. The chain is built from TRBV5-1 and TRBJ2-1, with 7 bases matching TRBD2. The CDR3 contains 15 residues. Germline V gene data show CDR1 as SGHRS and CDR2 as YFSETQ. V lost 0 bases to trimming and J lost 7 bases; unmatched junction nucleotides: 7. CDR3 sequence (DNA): TGCGCCAGCAGCTTGGGGGCGGGAGTCTCTAATGAGCAGTTCTTC. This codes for CASSLGAGVSNEQFF.

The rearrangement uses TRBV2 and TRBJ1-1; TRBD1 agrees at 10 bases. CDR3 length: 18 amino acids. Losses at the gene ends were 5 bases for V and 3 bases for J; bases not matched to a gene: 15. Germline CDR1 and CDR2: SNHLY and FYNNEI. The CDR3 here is CASSLIWPGQGPDTEAFF. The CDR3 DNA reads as TGTGCCAGCAGTCTGATATGGCCGGGACAGGGGCCAGACACTGAAGCTTTCTTT.

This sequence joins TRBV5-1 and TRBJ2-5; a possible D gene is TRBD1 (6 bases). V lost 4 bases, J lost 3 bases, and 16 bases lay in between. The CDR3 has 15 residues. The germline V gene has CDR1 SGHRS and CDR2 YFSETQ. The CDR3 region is CASSLDSGAKETQYF. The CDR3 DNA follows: TGCGCCAGCAGCCTGGACTCAGGGGCAAAAGAGACCCAGTACTTC.

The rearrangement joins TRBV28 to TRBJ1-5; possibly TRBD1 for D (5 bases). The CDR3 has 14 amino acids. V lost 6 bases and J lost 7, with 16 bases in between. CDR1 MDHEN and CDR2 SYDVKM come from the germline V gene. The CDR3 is CASSPTGRGQPQHF. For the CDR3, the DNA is TGTGCCAGCAGCCCGACGGGCCGGGGGCAGCCCCAGCATTTT.

CDR3 in amino acids: CASSSSGRGYTF. For the CDR3, the DNA is TGTGCCAGCAGTTCTTCAGGCCGGGGCTACACCTTC. The chain employs TRBV28 and TRBJ1-2; D is uncertain. The V and J ends lost 4 bases and 8 bases respectively, with 11 bases between them. This CDR3 has 12 residues. CDR1 is MDHEN and CDR2 is SYDVKM in the germline V gene.

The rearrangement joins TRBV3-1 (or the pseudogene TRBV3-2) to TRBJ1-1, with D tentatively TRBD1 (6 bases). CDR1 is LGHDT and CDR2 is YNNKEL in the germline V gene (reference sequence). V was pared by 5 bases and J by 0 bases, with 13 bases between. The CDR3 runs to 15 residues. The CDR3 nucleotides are TGTGCCAGCAGCGCACCGGGACATTTGAACACTGAAGCTTTCTTT. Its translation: CASSAPGHLNTEAFF.

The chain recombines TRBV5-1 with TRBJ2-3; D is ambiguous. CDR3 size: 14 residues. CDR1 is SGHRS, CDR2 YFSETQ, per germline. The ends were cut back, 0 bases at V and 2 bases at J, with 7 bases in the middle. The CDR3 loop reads CASSLAPNTDTQYF. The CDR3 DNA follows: TGCGCCAGCAGCTTGGCCCCAAACACAGATACGCAGTATTTT.

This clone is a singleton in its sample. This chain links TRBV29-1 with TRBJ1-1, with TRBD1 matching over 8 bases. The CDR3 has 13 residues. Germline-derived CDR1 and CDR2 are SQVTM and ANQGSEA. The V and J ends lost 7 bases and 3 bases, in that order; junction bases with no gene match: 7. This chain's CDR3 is CSATTGGYTEAFF. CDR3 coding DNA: TGCAGCGCAACCACAGGGGGATACACTGAAGCTTTCTTT.